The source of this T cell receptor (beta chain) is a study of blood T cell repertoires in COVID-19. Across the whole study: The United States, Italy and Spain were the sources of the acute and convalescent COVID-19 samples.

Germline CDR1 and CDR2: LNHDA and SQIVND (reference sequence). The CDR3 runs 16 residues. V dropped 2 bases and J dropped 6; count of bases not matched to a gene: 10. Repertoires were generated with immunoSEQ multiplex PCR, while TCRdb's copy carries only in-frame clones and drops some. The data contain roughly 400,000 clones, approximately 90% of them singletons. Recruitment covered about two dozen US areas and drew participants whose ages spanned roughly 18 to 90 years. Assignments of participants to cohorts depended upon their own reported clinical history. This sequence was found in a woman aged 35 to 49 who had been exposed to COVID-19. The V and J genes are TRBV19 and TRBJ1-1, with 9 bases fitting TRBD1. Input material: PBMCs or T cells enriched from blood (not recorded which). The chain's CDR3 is CASSIYRGQGIAEAFF. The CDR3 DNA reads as TGTGCCAGTAGTATATATAGGGGACAGGGTATAGCTGAAGCTTTCTTT.